These 20 T cell receptor beta chains share one sample of origin, sequenced in a study of blood T cell repertoires in COVID-19. The method was immunoSEQ multiplex PCR; TCRdb's version includes in-frame clones alone and lacks a portion of them. The sample holds about 310,000 clones, 85% to 90% seen once. The sample was peripheral blood. Source of these receptors: a woman aged 25 to 39 with COVID-19, enrolled during active disease.

To note about this clone: This specimen includes other DNA sequences encoding the same CDR3. The chain is built from TRBV19 and TRBJ2-5; D might be TRBD2 (5 bases). CDR3 size: 14 residues. V lost 5 bases and J lost 5, with 15 bases in between. CDR1 and CDR2 from the germline V gene are LNHDA and SQIVND (reference sequence). Here the CDR3 reads CASSPGGTGETQYF. The CDR3 DNA is TGTGCCAGTAGTCCCGGAGGAACCGGGGAGACCCAGTACTTC.

The gene calls are TRBV18 and TRBJ2-3; 9 bases align to TRBD1. Germline trimming cut 5 bases from V and 2 bases from J; bases unmatched to any gene: 8. Germline V CDR1 and CDR2: KGHSH, LQKENI. This CDR3 has 16 amino acids. CDR3 loop: CASSARRQGVTDTQYF. Here the CDR3 DNA reads TGTGCCAGCTCAGCGAGGCGACAGGGGGTCACAGATACGCAGTATTTT.

V and J are TRBV5-6 and TRBJ2-7; 9 bases agree with TRBD1. The ends lost 4 bases at V and 0 bases at J; junction bases unmatched: 14. Germline V gives CDR1 SGHDT, CDR2 YYEEEE. The CDR3 is 18 amino acids. CDR3 sequence (DNA): TGTGCCAGCAGCCCTGGGACAGGGAGATTTGTTAGCTCCTACGAGCAGTACTTC. Its protein product is CASSPGTGRFVSSYEQYF.

This clone was counted a single time. CDR3 DNA sequence: TGTGCCAGCAGCGCCGGGTCCTCTGGTACTGAAGCTTTCTTT. Protein product: CASSAGSSGTEAFF. The rearrangement links TRBV3-1 (or the pseudogene TRBV3-2) to TRBJ1-1; D is unclear. Trimming shortened V by 5 bases and J by 5 bases, and 15 bases separated the two germline ends. This CDR3 has 14 residues. Germline CDR1 LGHDT, CDR2 YNNKEL (reference sequence).

The sample holds one count of this clone. J is TRBJ2-5 and V is TRBV7-8, with 7 bases aligning to TRBD2. Germline V gene sequence: CDR1 SGHVS, CDR2 FQNEAQ. The CDR3 length is 15 residues. The J segment lost 4 bases and the V segment lost 3 bases, leaving 8 bases of the junction unmatched. The DNA of the CDR3 is TGTGCCAGCAGCTTCATTACTAGCGATGGAGAGACCCAGTACTTC. Its translation is CASSFITSDGETQYF.

The rearrangement joins TRBV5-8 to TRBJ1-1; TRBD1 matches at 9 bases. V was pared by 6 bases and J by 1 base, with 16 bases of the junction left unmatched. The CDR3 contains 18 residues. Per germline, CDR1 SGHTS and CDR2 YDEGEE. The CDR3 region has the DNA TGTGCCAGCACCGTAGACAGGGGGAGTGTAGCCTCGAACACTGAAGCTTTCTTT. Amino acid sequence: CASTVDRGSVASNTEAFF.

The chain employs TRBV15 and TRBJ2-7, with D tentatively TRBD1 (6 bases). This CDR3 is built from 14 residues. The germline gives CDR1 LNHNV, CDR2 YYDKDF (reference sequence). Trimming took off 5 bases at V and 2 bases at J, with 13 bases between the two ends. The CDR3 sequence: CATSYRDTTYEQYF. As DNA, the CDR3 is TGTGCCACCAGCTACCGGGACACAACCTACGAGCAGTACTTC.

The chain recombines TRBV5-5 with TRBJ1-3; D not certain. Trimming shortened V by 0 bases and J by 0 bases, and 7 bases separated the two germline ends. In germline, CDR1 is SGHKS, CDR2 YYEKEE (reference sequence). The CDR3 extends over 15 amino acids. The CDR3: CASSLEGLSGNTIYF. The CDR3 DNA follows: TGTGCCAGCAGCTTGGAAGGACTCTCTGGAAACACCATATATTTT.

The chain recombines TRBV12-3 or TRBV12-4 with TRBJ1-2, with D maybe TRBD1 (6 bases). The CDR3 has 13 amino acids. Trimming removed 7 bases from V and 4 bases from J, with 13 bases in between. The DNA for the CDR3 is TGTGCCAGCAAAACACAGGGCCGCTATGGCTACACCTTC. Protein sequence: CASKTQGRYGYTF.

The chain uses TRBV20-1 and TRBJ2-1; the D gene is possibly TRBD2 (6 bases). The CDR3 contains 11 residues. The germline gives CDR1 DFQATT, CDR2 SNEGSKA (reference sequence). V was trimmed by 8 bases and J by 13 bases, leaving 18 bases between them. CDR3 protein: CSRFEGGLQFF. The CDR3 DNA reads as TGCAGTCGATTTGAGGGAGGCCTACAGTTCTTC.

The chain carries TRBV18 and TRBJ2-1; the D gene is possibly TRBD2 (6 bases). Deletions cut 3 bases from V and 5 bases from J, with 14 bases between. The CDR3 consists of 15 residues. Germline loops: CDR1 KGHSH, CDR2 LQKENI. Written as DNA, the CDR3 is TGTGCCAGCTCACCCCGGAGTAGCGGAAACAATGAGCAGTTCTTC. It is translated as CASSPRSSGNNEQFF.

This chain joins TRBV2 and TRBJ2-7; 10 bases fit TRBD1. The CDR3 has 15 amino acids. The germline gives CDR1 SNHLY, CDR2 FYNNEI. V shed 8 bases and J 2 bases; nucleotides not matched to a gene: 9. CDR3 nucleotide sequence: TGTGCCAGCCGAAAAGGACAGGGGGTGACCTACGAGCAGTACTTC. It encodes CASRKGQGVTYEQYF.

The chain couples TRBV7-6 to TRBJ2-7, with TRBD1 identical over 7 bases. The length of the CDR3 is 16 residues. After removal of 4 bases from V and 2 bases from J, the junction contained 11 bases not matched to a gene. From germline, CDR1 is SGHVS and CDR2 FNYEAQ. Written as DNA, the CDR3 is TGTGCCAGCAGCTCCATGACAGGGAACTCTACCTACGAGCAGTACTTC. This gives the protein CASSSMTGNSTYEQYF.

This clone was observed a handful of times. Other DNA sequences of this sample code for an identical CDR3. The CDR3 DNA reads TGTGCCAGTCGGGACAGGGCCTACAATGAGCAGTTCTTC. It is translated as CASRDRAYNEQFF. V is TRBV2 and J is TRBJ2-1, with 9 bases lining up with TRBD1. Germline-derived CDR1 and CDR2 are SNHLY and FYNNEI. The CDR3 spans 13 residues. V was clipped by 9 bases and J by 2 bases; unmatched bases: 2.

The chain combines TRBV27 with TRBJ2-7; 8 bases align to TRBD1. CDR1 and CDR2 from the germline V gene are MNHEY and SMNVEV (reference sequence). V lost 5 bases to trimming and J lost 2 bases; unmatched junction nucleotides: 5. The CDR3 runs to 14 residues. CDR3 protein: CASSSQGAPYEQYF. Written as DNA, the CDR3 is TGTGCCAGCAGTAGCCAGGGGGCCCCCTACGAGCAGTACTTC.

The V and J genes are TRBV6-6 and TRBJ2-5; the D gene is possibly TRBD1 (5 bases). This CDR3 spans 13 amino acids. Trimming left V 4 bases short and J 5 bases short, with 11 bases between. Germline CDR1 reads MNHNY; CDR2 reads SVGAGI (reference sequence). The CDR3 loop reads CASSWGQGETQYF. The DNA for the CDR3 is TGTGCCAGCAGTTGGGGTCAGGGCGAGACCCAGTACTTC.

The chain uses TRBV18 and TRBJ2-5, with 9 bases identical to TRBD2. Germline values: CDR1 KGHSH, CDR2 LQKENI. J was trimmed by 0 bases and V by 0 bases; bases with no gene match: 11. This CDR3 contains 19 residues. The CDR3 here is CASSPPLVLAGLYQETQYF. The CDR3, as DNA: TGTGCCAGCTCACCACCTCTCGTCCTAGCGGGACTGTACCAAGAGACCCAGTACTTC.

The CDR3 coding sequence is TGTGCCAGCAGTGAACAGGGGCGAAGCAATCAGCCCCAGCATTTT. Translating it yields CASSEQGRSNQPQHF. V gene TRBV2 combines with J gene TRBJ1-5, with D perhaps matching TRBD1 (6 bases). Trimming left V 2 bases short and J 1 base short, with 9 bases between. The CDR3 is 15 residues long. Germline values: CDR1 SNHLY, CDR2 FYNNEI. The full variable domain, with the rest looked up from reference TRBV2 and TRBJ1-5, is EPEVTQTPSHQVTQMGQEVILRCVPISNHLYFYWYRQILGQKVEFLVSFYNNEISEKSEIFDDQFSVERPDGSNFTLKIRSTKLEDSAMYFCASSEQGRSNQPQHFGDGTRLSIL.

This rearrangement joins TRBV5-1 to TRBJ1-5; D is ambiguous. The CDR3 is 13 residues long. Looked up from germline, CDR1 is SGHRS and CDR2 is YFSETQ. V lost 5 bases and J lost 0, with 6 bases in between. The CDR3 region is CASRSNSNQPQHF. CDR3 nucleotide sequence: TGCGCCAGCAGGAGTAATAGCAATCAGCCCCAGCATTTT.

The CDR3 spells CSATEDREGSPLHF. In DNA form, the CDR3 reads TGCAGTGCTACTGAGGACAGGGAAGGATCACCCCTCCACTTT. The rearrangement joins TRBV20-1 to TRBJ1-6, with 8 bases that match TRBD1. This CDR3 region has 14 residues. J gave up 10 bases and V 4 bases, and 9 bases lay outside the gene matches. Germline CDR1 reads DFQATT; CDR2 reads SNEGSKA (reference sequence).